This TCR beta chain was identified during a study of identical twins. Regarding the study as a whole: Recombination models fit unrelated individuals' TCR alpha sharing but underestimated twins'. Insertions were fewer in abundant cord blood beta clonotypes, whereas memory repertoires showed none of this pattern. Rather than following the same donors, the conclusions depended on cross-sectional statistical analysis.

The table lists this clonotype with many counts. No antigen is known for it. Carrying unique molecular identifiers, the cDNA also gained a universal primer site through template switching. Each CDR3 protein is one row after TCRdb ran MiXCR on the 5' RACE reads. The sample includes 200,000 to 250,000 distinct CDR3 sequences, under 12% of them seen just once. The CDR3 covers 15 residues. Germline trimming cut 7 bases from V and 6 bases from J; bases unmatched to any gene: 12. Germline V gives CDR1 MDHEN, CDR2 SYDVKM. Sequencing was done on a sample of memory T cells sorted from blood. The clonotype originates from a man aged 50 or older in good health. The chain is built from TRBV28 and TRBJ2-1, with 7 nucleotides matching TRBD1. This chain's CDR3 is CASNLVAGGSNEQFF. CDR3 bases: TGTGCCAGCAACCTGGTGGCAGGGGGTAGCAATGAGCAGTTCTTC.